These 18 T cell receptor beta chains were all obtained from the same sample, sequenced in a study of blood T cell repertoires in COVID-19. Assay used: immunoSEQ multiplex PCR; TCRdb lists only in-frame clones, some missing. This table has about 220,000 clones, approximately 85% appearing once. What was sequenced was peripheral blood. The receptors derive from a woman in her seventies with COVID-19, enrolled during active disease.

The rearrangement links TRBV18 to TRBJ1-1; the match to TRBD1 covers 7 bases. This CDR3 region has 16 residues. Germline V gene data show CDR1 as KGHSH and CDR2 as LQKENI. Trimming took 6 bases from V and 1 from J; bases not matched to a gene: 11. CDR3 sequence reads: CASSPTGDARNTEAFF. The CDR3 bases are TGTGCCAGCTCGCCTACAGGGGACGCCCGGAACACTGAAGCTTTCTTT.

This chain connects TRBV27 to TRBJ1-5, with 9 bases aligning to TRBD1. The length of the CDR3 is 15 residues. CDR1 is MNHEY and CDR2 is SMNVEV in the germline V gene (reference sequence). Trimming cost V 3 bases and J 9 bases; bases outside gene matches: 9. The CDR3 nucleotides read TGTGCCAGCAGTTTCTCCGGGACAGGGTTCGGGCCCCAGCATTTT. Translation: CASSFSGTGFGPQHF.

The genes are TRBV5-8 and TRBJ1-1; D remains ambiguous. The CDR3 is 11 amino acids. Germline V gene sequence: CDR1 SGHTS, CDR2 YDEGEE. The germline V and J ends were trimmed by 2 bases and 7 bases, with 6 bases remaining between them. The CDR3 coding sequence is TGTGCCAGCAGCTTAATTATTGAAGCTTTCTTT. Encoded protein: CASSLIIEAFF.

J is TRBJ2-7 and V is TRBV6-5; a possible D gene is TRBD2 (5 bases). V was cut by 2 bases and J by 6 bases, with 17 bases left in between. The length of the CDR3 is 15 residues. In germline, CDR1 is MNHEY, CDR2 SVGAGI. For the CDR3, the DNA is TGTGCCAGCAGTTACCAAGAGGGAACAATATCCGAGCAGTACTTC. Its protein is CASSYQEGTISEQYF.

Here the CDR3 DNA reads TGTGCCAGCAGCACAGGGACAGGTAGTGTCGAAAAACTGTTTTTT. It translates to CASSTGTGSVEKLFF. The genes are TRBV7-9 and TRBJ1-4; TRBD1 matches at 8 bases. CDR3 length: 15 residues. Germline trimming cut 5 bases from V and 8 bases from J; bases unmatched to any gene: 10. Germline V gene lookup returns CDR1 SEHNR and CDR2 FQNEAQ (reference sequence). The variable domain in full, with the rest retrieved from reference TRBV7-9 and TRBJ1-4, is DTGVSQNPRHKITKRGQNVTFRCDPISEHNRLYWYRQTLGQGPEFLTYFQNEAQLEKSRLLSDRFSAERPKGSFSTLEIQRTEQGDSAMYLCASSTGTGSVEKLFFGSGTQLSVL.

The chain is built from TRBV3-1 (or the pseudogene TRBV3-2) and TRBJ1-2; possibly TRBD1 for D (5 bases). This CDR3 is built from 14 residues. The germline V gene encodes CDR1 LGHDT and CDR2 YNNKEL (reference sequence). V was shortened by 4 bases and J by 4 bases, with 13 bases between the two germline ends. CDR3 bases: TGTGCCAGCAGCCCCCCGGGGGGGGGCTATGGCTACACCTTC. Protein: CASSPPGGGYGYTF.

This clone occurred a few times. V is TRBV29-1 and J is TRBJ1-2; 7 nucleotides align to TRBD1. Looked up from germline, CDR1 is SQVTM and CDR2 is ANQGSEA. The CDR3 loop spans 16 amino acids. Trimming removed 0 bases from V and 8 bases from J; junction bases left unmatched: 15. CDR3 region: CSVEDRTRTGQRGYTF. In DNA, the CDR3 is TGCAGCGTTGAAGATCGAACCCGGACAGGACAACGGGGCTACACCTTC.

V and J are TRBV27 and TRBJ2-7, with 8 bases matching TRBD2. Germline V gene data show CDR1 as MNHEY and CDR2 as SMNVEV (reference sequence). Trimming at V came to 6 bases and at J to 11 bases, leaving 12 bases not matched to a gene. The CDR3 has 13 residues. The CDR3 bases are TGTGCCAGCAGGGCCATTAGCGGGACCCGGGAGTACTTC. Translation gives CASRAISGTREYF.

The chain employs TRBV7-9 and TRBJ1-2; 9 bases map to TRBD1. The CDR3 covers 13 residues. The germline CDR1 and CDR2 sequences are SEHNR and FQNEAQ (reference sequence). With V trimmed by 1 base and J by 8 bases, 2 bases remained unmatched. The CDR3 protein is CASSLGTGVGYTF. Here the CDR3 DNA reads TGTGCCAGCAGCTTAGGGACAGGGGTCGGCTACACCTTC.

The rearrangement joins TRBV9 to TRBJ2-2; 8 bases map to TRBD2. The V and J ends lost 4 bases and 8 bases, in that order; junction bases with no gene match: 16. From germline, CDR1 is SGDLS and CDR2 YYNGEE. This CDR3 is built from 17 residues. The CDR3 spells CASSPGLAAMTGGELFF. Here the CDR3 DNA reads TGTGCCAGCAGCCCCGGACTAGCAGCCATGACTGGGGGGGAGCTGTTTTTT.

The chain combines TRBV18 with TRBJ1-4; 7 bases fit TRBD1. This CDR3 region has 14 residues. J was trimmed by 7 bases and V by 2 bases; bases with no gene match: 4. Germline V gives CDR1 KGHSH, CDR2 LQKENI. The CDR3 spells CASSPETGSEKLFF. CDR3 in DNA: TGTGCCAGCTCACCAGAGACAGGGTCTGAAAAACTGTTTTTT.

This chain joins TRBV27 and TRBJ2-1; tentative D call: TRBD2 (6 bases). Germline assignment: CDR1 MNHEY and CDR2 SMNVEV (reference sequence). V lost 3 bases and J lost 6, with 24 bases in between. This CDR3 has 18 residues. CDR3 in amino acids: CASSFGGVLSPRLNEQFF. The CDR3 region has the DNA TGTGCCAGCAGTTTTGGCGGGGTCCTGTCCCCGAGACTCAATGAGCAGTTCTTC.

Only one count was recorded for this clone. The genes are TRBV27 and TRBJ2-7; a weak D match, TRBD2 (5 bases). The CDR3 has 15 amino acids. The germline V gene has CDR1 MNHEY and CDR2 SMNVEV (reference sequence). Trimming removed 5 bases at V and 0 bases at J, with 14 bases between. As DNA, the CDR3 is TGTGCCAGCAGTCCCTCGAAGACTATCTCCTACGAGCAGTACTTC. Protein product: CASSPSKTISYEQYF.

CDR3 protein: CATAAGDSNQPQHF. The CDR3 DNA sequence: TGTGCCACCGCGGCAGGGGATAGCAATCAGCCCCAGCATTTT. The chain joins TRBV24-1 to TRBJ1-5; possibly TRBD1 for D (6 bases). Germline CDR1 is KGHDR and CDR2 is SFDVKD. Trimming left V 9 bases short and J 0 bases short, with 11 bases between. This CDR3 has 14 amino acids.

This chain uses TRBV7-9 with TRBJ1-5; TRBD1 agrees at 8 bases. Germline values: CDR1 SEHNR, CDR2 FQNEAQ (reference sequence). Trimming at V came to 6 bases and at J to 3 bases, leaving 4 bases not matched to a gene. The CDR3 totals 14 residues. For the CDR3, the DNA is TGTGCCAGCAGACCGGACAGGGACAATCAGCCCCAGCATTTT. Translation gives CASRPDRDNQPQHF.

The chain joins TRBV6-2 or TRBV6-3 to TRBJ1-1; 9 nucleotides line up with TRBD1. Germline V lookup: CDR1 MNHEY, CDR2 SVGEGT. The ends lost 6 bases at V and 3 bases at J; junction bases unmatched: 5. The CDR3 runs 14 residues. For the CDR3, the DNA is TGTGCCAGCAGCGAGACAGGGGGAGACACTGAAGCTTTCTTT. Translating it yields CASSETGGDTEAFF.

The rearrangement uses TRBV20-1 and TRBJ1-2; possibly TRBD1 for D (5 bases). The V gene's germline CDR1 is DFQATT and CDR2 SNEGSKA (reference sequence). With 5 bases removed from V and 7 bases from J, the gap between germline ends came to 11 bases. The CDR3 totals 11 residues. CDR3 sequence reads: CSALWTRGYTF. DNA for the CDR3: TGCAGTGCTCTGTGGACACGTGGCTACACCTTC.

This clone was seen only once. The chain links TRBV10-1 to TRBJ1-4; D is perhaps TRBD1 (5 bases). V lost 0 bases to trimming and J lost 15 bases, with 23 bases between them. Germline CDR1 WNHNN, CDR2 SYGVQD (reference sequence). The CDR3 consists of 16 residues. The CDR3 DNA is TGCGCCAGCAGTGAGTCTTACCTATGGTCTGGGGCCCAGGTGTTTTTT. Amino acid sequence: CASSESYLWSGAQVFF.